The entry that follows covers one TCR beta chain sequence. Its antigen is not identified. The sample originates from a study of cytomegalovirus exposure and HLA in healthy donors. Study-level points and caveats: The study designated fewer than 200 TCR beta chains cytomegalovirus-associated.

The primer mix had 60 Vbeta and 13 Jbeta primers. Assay used: immunoSEQ multiplex PCR; TCRdb lists only in-frame clones, some missing. Among around 180,000 clones listed, approximately 75% were seen once. The germline CDR1 and CDR2 sequences are SGHRS and YFSETQ. Trimming pared 7 bases from V and 0 bases from J, leaving 10 bases between. CDR3 length: 13 amino acids. The clonotype was recovered from a girl aged 10 to 17 in good health and CMV-seronegative. Sequencing input: PBMCs. V and J are TRBV5-1 and TRBJ1-1, with D maybe TRBD1 (6 bases). CDR3: CASGGQLNTEAFF. CDR3 DNA: TGCGCCAGCGGAGGACAGCTGAACACTGAAGCTTTCTTT.